The 17 T cell receptor beta chains below come from one sample, sequenced in a study of vaccination and CD4 T cells after COVID-19. Treatment here: roughly ten-day PBMC culture with coronavirus spike peptide pools or control peptides (ViraFEST assay). The Oncomine TCR Beta short-read assay sequenced DNA from cultured CD4+ T cells. One entry per CDR3 protein results from TCRdb running MiXCR on the PCR reads. The sample lists 10,000 to 15,000 distinct CDR3 sequences, 30% occurring once. Their cognate antigens are unknown. The specimen was cultured CD4+ T cells from blood. Receptors were obtained from a human donor with COVID-19.

V is TRBV11-3 and J is TRBJ2-1, with D hard to call. The germline gives CDR1 SGHNT, CDR2 YENEEA. V was trimmed by 5 bases and J by 2 bases, leaving 13 bases between them. The CDR3 spans 15 residues. The CDR3, as DNA: TGTGCCAGCAGCAACACCCCACTACCCTACAATGAGCAGTTCTTC. Residues: CASSNTPLPYNEQFF.

This clonotype was found a few times. The rearrangement uses TRBV19 and TRBJ2-5; unclear D gene. The CDR3 is 14 amino acids. Germline loops: CDR1 LNHDA, CDR2 SQIVND (reference sequence). The V end lost 3 bases, the J end lost 1 base, and 9 bases lay between the germline ends. The chain's CDR3 is CASSIRQSQETQYF. The CDR3 coding sequence is TGTGCCAGTAGTATTCGGCAGAGCCAAGAGACCCAGTACTTC.

A few counts support this clonotype. V gene TRBV27 combines with J gene TRBJ1-3, with 9 bases fitting TRBD1. Per germline, CDR1 MNHEY and CDR2 SMNVEV (reference sequence). Germline trimming cut 0 bases from V and 2 bases from J; bases unmatched to any gene: 2. CDR3 length: 16 residues. The CDR3 DNA is TGTGCCAGCAGTTTATCGGGACAGGGAACTGGAAACACCATATATTTT. This encodes CASSLSGQGTGNTIYF.

Judged by abundance, this clonotype is medium-sized. V is TRBV24-1 and J is TRBJ2-5; 7 nucleotides line up with TRBD1. Per the germline V gene, CDR1 is KGHDR and CDR2 is SFDVKD. The CDR3 contains 13 residues. The ends lost 7 bases at V and 3 bases at J; junction bases unmatched: 4. For the CDR3, the DNA is TGTGCCACCAGCGGACAGGTAGAAGAGACCCAGTACTTC. Protein sequence: CATSGQVEETQYF.

The chain carries TRBV19 and TRBJ1-2; 9 positions match TRBD1. The CDR3 covers 19 residues. CDR1 and CDR2 from the germline V gene are LNHDA and SQIVND (reference sequence). Trimming removed 2 bases from V and 4 bases from J; junction bases left unmatched: 17. DNA of the CDR3: TGTGCCAGTAGTATATTAAATCCAGCGACAGGGGGTTTGCTCTATGGCTACACCTTC. Protein sequence: CASSILNPATGGLLYGYTF.

V is TRBV5-1 and J is TRBJ2-5; 8 positions agree with TRBD2. The CDR3 has 16 amino acids. Germline assignment: CDR1 SGHRS and CDR2 YFSETQ. The ends lost 3 bases at V and 5 bases at J; junction bases unmatched: 12. For the CDR3, the DNA is TGCGCCAGCAGCTCTTTAGGGAGCGGGGGAGGGGAGACCCAGTACTTC. Translation gives CASSSLGSGGGETQYF.

Concerning this clonotype itself: Relative to the germline gene, one junction end is altered; a read error may explain this. The rearrangement uses TRBV6-2 or TRBV6-3 and TRBJ1-2; the match to TRBD1 covers 8 bases. Germline values: CDR1 MNHEY, CDR2 SVGEGT. The CDR3 extends over 15 amino acids. The DNA of the CDR3 is TGTGCCAGCGGTTACGGAGGACAGGGTAACTATGGCTACACCTTC. This gives the protein CASGYGGQGNYGYTF.

This clonotype has more than one count but fewer than ten. The rearrangement uses TRBV28 and TRBJ2-7; D ambiguous. The CDR3 spans 15 residues. Germline V gene data show CDR1 as MDHEN and CDR2 as SYDVKM. V lost 6 bases to trimming and J lost 2 bases, with 17 bases between them. As DNA, the CDR3 is TGTGCCAGCAGCCAGCCGTGGTCCAGTACCTACGAGCAGTACTTC. Its translation is CASSQPWSSTYEQYF.

The chain has TRBV5-1 and TRBJ1-1, with a weak D call TRBD1 (5 bases). Germline loops: CDR1 SGHRS, CDR2 YFSETQ. The CDR3 is 15 amino acids. V was clipped by 4 bases and J by 0 bases, with 13 bases between them. The CDR3 DNA sequence: TGCGCCAGCAGCCGGGGGGAGAGCATGAACACTGAAGCTTTCTTT. Its protein is CASSRGESMNTEAFF.

V is TRBV5-1 and J is TRBJ2-7; D is possibly TRBD1 (5 bases). The CDR3 is made up of 14 amino acids. Trimming pared 6 bases from V and 1 base from J, leaving 14 bases between. Germline CDR1 SGHRS, CDR2 YFSETQ. The CDR3, as DNA: TGCGCCAGCACCCAGGACACCCTTTCCTACGAGCAGTACTTC. Its protein product is CASTQDTLSYEQYF.

The gene calls are TRBV20-1 and TRBJ1-4, with no clear D. Germline CDR1 and CDR2: DFQATT and SNEGSKA (reference sequence). The CDR3 is made up of 14 amino acids. V lost 6 bases and J lost 3, with 14 bases in between. The CDR3 DNA follows: TGCAGTGCGCGAACAGAGCCGGCTAATGAAAAACTGTTTTTT. It yields the protein CSARTEPANEKLFF.

This clonotype has a handful of counts. The chain carries TRBV6-1 and TRBJ2-5; D might be TRBD1 (6 bases). Deletions cut 5 bases from V and 5 bases from J, with 15 bases between. The length of the CDR3 is 14 residues. Germline V gene data show CDR1 as MNHNS and CDR2 as SASEGT. CDR3 sequence (DNA): TGTGCCAGCAGTCACAGGGAAGGACGGGAGACCCAGTACTTC. This translates into CASSHREGRETQYF.

This chain links TRBV14 with TRBJ1-5; D gene ambiguous. CDR1 is SGHDN, CDR2 FVKESK, per germline. The CDR3 runs 12 residues. The ends were cut back, 1 base at V and 2 bases at J, with 0 bases in the middle. CDR3 loop: CASSQGNQPQHF. CDR3 nucleotides: TGTGCCAGCAGCCAAGGCAATCAGCCCCAGCATTTT. Together with reference TRBV14 and TRBJ1-5, the CDR3 gives the full variable domain: EAGVTQFPSHSVIEKGQTVTLRCDPISGHDNLYWYRRVMGKEIKFLLHFVKESKQDESGMPNNRFLAERTGGTYSTLKVQPAELEDSGVYFCASSQGNQPQHFGDGTRLSIL.

The chain links TRBV15 to TRBJ2-7; TRBD2 matches 10 bases. The CDR3 has 17 residues. Germline trimming cut 0 bases from V and 0 bases from J; bases unmatched to any gene: 5. Germline V gene lookup returns CDR1 LNHNV and CDR2 YYDKDF (reference sequence). The CDR3 here is CATSRDRLAGGSYEQYF. The CDR3 coding sequence is TGTGCCACCAGCAGAGATCGTTTAGCGGGGGGCTCCTACGAGCAGTACTTC.

In DNA, the CDR3 is TGTGCCAGCAGACTGGGGCAGGGGCCATACAATGAGCAGTTCTTC. This encodes CASRLGQGPYNEQFF. This chain links TRBV6-1 with TRBJ2-1, with D perhaps matching TRBD1 (6 bases). This CDR3 comprises 15 residues. Germline V gene data show CDR1 as MNHNS and CDR2 as SASEGT. V lost 6 bases and J 4 bases, leaving 16 bases between the germline ends.

The V gene is TRBV7-2, the J gene TRBJ1-4; D perhaps matches TRBD1 (5 bases). With 5 bases removed from V and 4 bases from J, the gap between germline ends came to 14 bases. CDR3 length: 15 amino acids. The V gene's germline CDR1 is SGHTA and CDR2 FQGNSA. CDR3 sequence: CASSPFGQGNEKLFF. CDR3 DNA: TGTGCCAGCAGCCCCTTCGGGCAGGGTAATGAAAAACTGTTTTTT.

The chain has TRBV29-1 and TRBJ2-5, with D unclear. Germline assignment: CDR1 SQVTM and CDR2 ANQGSEA. V lost 5 bases and J lost 4, with 14 bases in between. The CDR3 totals 13 residues. CDR3 residues: CSVQVKLGETQYF. The CDR3 DNA follows: TGCAGCGTTCAAGTTAAGTTGGGAGAGACCCAGTACTTC.